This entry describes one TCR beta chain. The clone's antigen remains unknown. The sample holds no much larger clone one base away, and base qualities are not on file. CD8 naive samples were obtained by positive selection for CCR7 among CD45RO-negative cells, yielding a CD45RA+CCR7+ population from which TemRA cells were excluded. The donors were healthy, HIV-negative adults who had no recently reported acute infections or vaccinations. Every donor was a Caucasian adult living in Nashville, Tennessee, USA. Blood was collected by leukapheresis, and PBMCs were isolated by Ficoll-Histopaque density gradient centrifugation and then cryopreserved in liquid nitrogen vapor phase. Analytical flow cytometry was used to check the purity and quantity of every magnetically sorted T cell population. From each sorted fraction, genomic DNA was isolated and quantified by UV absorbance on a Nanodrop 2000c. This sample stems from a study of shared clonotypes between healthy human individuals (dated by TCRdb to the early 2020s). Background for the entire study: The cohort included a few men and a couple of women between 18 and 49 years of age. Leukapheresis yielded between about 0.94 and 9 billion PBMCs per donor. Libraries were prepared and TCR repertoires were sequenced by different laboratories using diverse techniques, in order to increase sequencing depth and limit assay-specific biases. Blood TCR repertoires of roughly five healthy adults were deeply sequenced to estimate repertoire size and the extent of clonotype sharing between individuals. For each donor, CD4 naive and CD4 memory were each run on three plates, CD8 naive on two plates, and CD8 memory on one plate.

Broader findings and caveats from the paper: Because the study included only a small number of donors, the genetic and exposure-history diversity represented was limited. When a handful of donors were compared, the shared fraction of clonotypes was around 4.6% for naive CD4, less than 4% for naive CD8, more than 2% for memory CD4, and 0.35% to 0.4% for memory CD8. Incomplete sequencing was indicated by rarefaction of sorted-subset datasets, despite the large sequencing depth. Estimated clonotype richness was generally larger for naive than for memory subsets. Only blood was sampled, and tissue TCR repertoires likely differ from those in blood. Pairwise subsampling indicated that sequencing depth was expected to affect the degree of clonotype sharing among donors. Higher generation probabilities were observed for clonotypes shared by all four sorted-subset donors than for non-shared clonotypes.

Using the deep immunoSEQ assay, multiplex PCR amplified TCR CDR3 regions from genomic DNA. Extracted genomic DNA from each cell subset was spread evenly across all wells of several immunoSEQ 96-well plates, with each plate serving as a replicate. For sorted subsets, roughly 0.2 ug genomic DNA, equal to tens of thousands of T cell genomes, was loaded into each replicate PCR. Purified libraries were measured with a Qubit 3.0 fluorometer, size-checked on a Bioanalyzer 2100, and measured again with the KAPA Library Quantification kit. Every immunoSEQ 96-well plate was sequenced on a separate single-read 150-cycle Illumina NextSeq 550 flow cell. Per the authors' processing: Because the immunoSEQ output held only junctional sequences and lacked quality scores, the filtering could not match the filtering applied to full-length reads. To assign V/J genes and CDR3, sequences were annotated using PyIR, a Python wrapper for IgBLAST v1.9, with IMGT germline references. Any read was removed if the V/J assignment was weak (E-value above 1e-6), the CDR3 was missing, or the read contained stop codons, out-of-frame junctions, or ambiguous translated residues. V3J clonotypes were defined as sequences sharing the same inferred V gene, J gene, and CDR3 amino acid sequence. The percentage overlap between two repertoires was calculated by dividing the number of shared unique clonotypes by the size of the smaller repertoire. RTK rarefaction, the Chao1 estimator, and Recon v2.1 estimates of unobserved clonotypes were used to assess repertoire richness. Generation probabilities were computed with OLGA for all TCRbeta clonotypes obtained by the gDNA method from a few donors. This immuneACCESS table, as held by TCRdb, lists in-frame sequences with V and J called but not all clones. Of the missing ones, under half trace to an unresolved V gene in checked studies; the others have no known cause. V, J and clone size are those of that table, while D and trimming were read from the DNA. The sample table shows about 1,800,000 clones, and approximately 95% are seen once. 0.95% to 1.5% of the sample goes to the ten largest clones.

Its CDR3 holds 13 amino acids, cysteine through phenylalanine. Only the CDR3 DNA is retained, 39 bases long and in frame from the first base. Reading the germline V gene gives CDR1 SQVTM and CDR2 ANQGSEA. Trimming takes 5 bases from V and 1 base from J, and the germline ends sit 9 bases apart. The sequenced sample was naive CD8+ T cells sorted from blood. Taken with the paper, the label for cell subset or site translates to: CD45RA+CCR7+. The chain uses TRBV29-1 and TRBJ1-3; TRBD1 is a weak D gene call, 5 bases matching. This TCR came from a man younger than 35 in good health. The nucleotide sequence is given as TGCAGCGTTTGGTGGGGGTCTGGAAACACCATATATTTT. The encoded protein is CSVWWGSGNTIYF.